The source of this TCR beta chain is a study of blood T cell repertoires in COVID-19. About the study: The United States, Italy and Spain supplied acute and convalescent COVID-19 samples. From T cells, B-cell-depleted T cells, or PBMCs came the material, which was cDNA or gDNA.

Assay: immunoSEQ multiplex PCR; the TCRdb copy retains only in-frame clones and omits some. This sample has fewer than 400,000 clones, with around nine tenths found just once. This CDR3 spans 15 amino acids. The germline gives CDR1 LNHDA, CDR2 SQIVND (reference sequence). Trimming left V 3 bases short and J 2 bases short, with 10 bases between. The TCR was taken from a human donor in a cohort sampled during active COVID-19. Sequenced material: peripheral blood. V and J are TRBV19 and TRBJ2-2; tentatively, D is TRBD1 (5 bases). The CDR3 DNA sequence: TGTGCCAGTAGTATCATGGGGCTCAACACCGGGGAGCTGTTTTTT. Its translation is CASSIMGLNTGELFF.